These 22 T cell receptor beta chains were sequenced from one sample in a study of blood T cell repertoires in COVID-19. Generated by immunoSEQ multiplex PCR, the TCRdb table keeps only in-frame clones and is missing some. The table records 300,000 or so clones, 80% to 90% of them present only once. Sequenced: peripheral blood. The receptors were gathered from a man aged 18 to 29 who had recovered from COVID-19.

The chain uses TRBV5-4 and TRBJ1-1; possible D gene TRBD1, 5 bases. The CDR3 contains 12 residues. Germline V gene sequence: CDR1 SGHNT, CDR2 YYREEE (reference sequence). V lost 9 bases to trimming and J lost 6 bases, with 15 bases between them. The CDR3 sequence is CATRGGTAEAFF. DNA of the CDR3: TGTGCCACAAGGGGAGGGACGGCTGAAGCTTTCTTT.

With respect to this clone: The sample carries other DNA sequences with the same CDR3. This chain joins TRBV7-6 and TRBJ2-7; D gene ambiguous. The CDR3 runs to 13 residues. Germline CDR1 is SGHVS and CDR2 is FNYEAQ. Trimming cost V 1 base and J 2 bases, with 6 bases left between them. CDR3 coding DNA: TGTGCCAGCAGCTTAGACACCACCTACGAGCAGTACTTC. Its translation is CASSLDTTYEQYF.

The V gene is TRBV6-5, the J gene TRBJ2-5; tentative D call: TRBD1 (5 bases). The CDR3 contains 15 residues. CDR1 is MNHEY, CDR2 SVGAGI, per germline. V dropped 5 bases and J dropped 0 bases, with 13 bases sitting between them. Here the CDR3 DNA reads TGTGCCAGCAGTCCGGGCGACAGAAACCAAGAGACCCAGTACTTC. Protein: CASSPGDRNQETQYF.

The chain employs TRBV5-6 and TRBJ2-7, with 7 bases fitting TRBD1. Germline loops: CDR1 SGHDT, CDR2 YYEEEE. V shed 1 base and J 3 bases; nucleotides not matched to a gene: 10. The CDR3 length is 16 residues. CDR3 amino acids: CASSLLAGTDYYEQYF. The DNA of the CDR3 is TGTGCCAGCAGCTTGTTGGCCGGGACAGATTACTACGAGCAGTACTTC.

The rearrangement uses TRBV7-9 and TRBJ2-6; no reliable D call. The germline V gene has CDR1 SEHNR and CDR2 FQNEAQ (reference sequence). The germline V and J ends were trimmed by 5 bases and 0 bases, with 8 bases remaining between them. This CDR3 has 15 residues. The CDR3: CASSAQRSGANVLTF. Here the CDR3 DNA reads TGTGCCAGCAGCGCGCAACGCTCTGGGGCCAACGTCCTGACTTTC. The variable domain in full, with the rest retrieved from reference TRBV7-9 and TRBJ2-6, is DTGVSQNPRHKITKRGQNVTFRCDPISEHNRLYWYRQTLGQGPEFLTYFQNEAQLEKSRLLSDRFSAERPKGSFSTLEIQRTEQGDSAMYLCASSAQRSGANVLTFGAGSRLTVL.

J is TRBJ1-5 and V is TRBV28, with D maybe TRBD1 (6 bases). The CDR3 sequence is 17 residues long. In germline, CDR1 is MDHEN, CDR2 SYDVKM. V was trimmed by 7 bases and J by 1 base, leaving 20 bases between them. The CDR3 is CASILFTGSGSNQPQHF. CDR3 nucleotides: TGTGCCAGCATTCTTTTTACAGGGTCGGGGAGCAATCAGCCCCAGCATTTT.

This chain connects TRBV5-1 to TRBJ1-6, with 7 positions matching TRBD1. The CDR3 totals 15 residues. The J segment lost 4 bases and the V segment lost 1 base, leaving 2 bases of the junction unmatched. CDR1 and CDR2 from the germline V gene are SGHRS and YFSETQ. CDR3 protein: CASSLQGDYNSPLHF. CDR3 sequence (DNA): TGCGCCAGCAGCTTGCAGGGGGATTATAATTCACCCCTCCACTTT.

Concerning this clone itself: Other DNA sequences within the sample encode an identical CDR3. The gene calls are TRBV9 and TRBJ1-1; 7 bases line up with TRBD1. There are 14 residues in the CDR3. J was trimmed by 1 base and V by 2 bases; bases with no gene match: 2. Germline V gives CDR1 SGDLS, CDR2 YYNGEE. CDR3 in amino acids: CASSVGTANTEAFF. The CDR3 coding sequence is TGTGCCAGCAGCGTTGGGACAGCGAACACTGAAGCTTTCTTT.

The J gene is TRBJ2-1, the V gene TRBV4-3; 8 bases map to TRBD2. The CDR3 has 16 amino acids. J lost 5 bases, V lost 0 bases, and 6 bases had no gene match. CDR1 and CDR2 (germline): LGHNA, YSLEER. In nucleotides, the CDR3 is TGCGCCAGCAGCCAAGATTTGGCGGGGGGAAACAATGAGCAGTTCTTC. Its protein is CASSQDLAGGNNEQFF.

This chain joins TRBV5-1 and TRBJ2-1; perhaps TRBD1 as D (5 bases). The CDR3 loop spans 15 amino acids. Germline loops: CDR1 SGHRS, CDR2 YFSETQ. Between the trimmed V and J ends, which lost 5 bases and 6 bases, there was a span of 18 bases. In DNA, the CDR3 is TGCGCCAGCAGGGAGAGTCAGGGTCCACCCAATGAGCAGTTCTTC. Its translation is CASRESQGPPNEQFF.

The V and J genes are TRBV7-2 and TRBJ1-5, with 7 positions matching TRBD1. Per the germline V gene, CDR1 is SGHTA and CDR2 is FQGNSA. V was pared by 1 base and J by 7 bases, with 1 base of the junction left unmatched. The CDR3 is 13 amino acids. CDR3 amino acids: CASSLDRGQPQHF. The DNA for the CDR3 is TGTGCCAGCAGCTTAGACAGGGGCCAGCCCCAGCATTTT.

The gene calls are TRBV20-1 and TRBJ1-1, with TRBD1 matching 8 bases. CDR1 is DFQATT, CDR2 SNEGSKA, per germline (reference sequence). There are 11 residues in the CDR3. The J segment lost 5 bases and the V segment lost 8 bases, leaving 4 bases of the junction unmatched. The CDR3, as DNA: TGCAGTTCCACAGGGGGGACTGAAGCTTTCTTT. Its translation is CSSTGGTEAFF.

The V and J genes are TRBV5-1 and TRBJ2-2, with 7 bases identical to TRBD1. The CDR3 totals 15 residues. The trim removed 6 bases at V and 2 bases at J, leaving 7 bases unmatched. Germline V gene data show CDR1 as SGHRS and CDR2 as YFSETQ. The CDR3 DNA follows: TGCGCCAGCATGACCGGGACAGACAACACCGGGGAGCTGTTTTTT. Translating it yields CASMTGTDNTGELFF.

This rearrangement joins TRBV29-1 to TRBJ2-3, with 9 bases that match TRBD1. Losses at the gene ends were 6 bases for V and 1 base for J; bases not matched to a gene: 11. Germline CDR1 SQVTM, CDR2 ANQGSEA. The length of the CDR3 is 16 residues. Here the CDR3 reads CSVLTGTGHGTDTQYF. The CDR3 region has the DNA TGCAGCGTACTCACCGGGACAGGGCATGGCACAGATACGCAGTATTTT.

V usage is TRBV5-1 and J usage is TRBJ1-1; D possibly corresponds to TRBD1 (5 bases). CDR1 is SGHRS and CDR2 is YFSETQ in the germline V gene. This CDR3 contains 15 residues. V lost 2 bases to trimming and J lost 1 base, with 12 bases between them. This CDR3 is CASSLLQAQNTEAFF. CDR3 in DNA: TGCGCCAGCAGCTTACTACAGGCGCAGAACACTGAAGCTTTCTTT.

V gene TRBV28 combines with J gene TRBJ1-4; a possible D gene is TRBD1 (6 bases). Germline-derived CDR1 and CDR2 are MDHEN and SYDVKM. The CDR3 extends over 17 amino acids. V was trimmed by 2 bases and J by 8 bases, leaving 21 bases between them. The CDR3 bases are TGTGCCAGCAGTTTACGGCACAGGGAAAGGGGTCGAGAAAAACTGTTTTTT. Its translation is CASSLRHRERGREKLFF.

This clone showed up just once. The rearrangement links TRBV5-1 to TRBJ2-7; 9 positions match TRBD1. Germline assignment: CDR1 SGHRS and CDR2 YFSETQ. V dropped 4 bases and J dropped 5; count of bases not matched to a gene: 4. The CDR3 totals 13 residues. CDR3 nucleotides: TGCGCCAGCAGCGTGACAGGGGGGGACGAGCAGTACTTC. Translated: CASSVTGGDEQYF.

V and J are TRBV4-2 and TRBJ2-3; TRBD1 matches 11 bases. Germline V gene lookup returns CDR1 LGHNA and CDR2 YNFKEQ. J was trimmed by 3 bases and V by 1 base; bases with no gene match: 12. The CDR3 loop spans 19 amino acids. CDR3 nucleotides: TGTGCCAGCAGCCAAGCGGGTCAGAGGACAGGGGGCGCGACAGATACGCAGTATTTT. As protein: CASSQAGQRTGGATDTQYF.

The V call is TRBV7-8, the J call TRBJ2-5; TRBD2 might be the D (7 bases). Trimming pared 3 bases from V and 6 bases from J, leaving 14 bases between. Germline V gene data show CDR1 as SGHVS and CDR2 as FQNEAQ. The CDR3 contains 14 residues. CDR3 nucleotide sequence: TGTGCCAGCAGCTTTGGGGGGGCCACAAAGACCCAGTACTTC. It yields the protein CASSFGGATKTQYF.

This sequence joins TRBV10-3 and TRBJ1-2, with 7 bases aligning to TRBD1. CDR3 length equals 13 residues. The trim removed 7 bases at V and 6 bases at J, leaving 8 bases unmatched. The germline V gene has CDR1 ENHRY and CDR2 SYGVKD. The CDR3 loop reads CAITLTGRDGYTF. The CDR3 coding sequence is TGTGCCATCACCTTGACAGGGCGGGATGGCTACACCTTC.

The V gene is TRBV6-5, the J gene TRBJ1-4; D not resolved. V gave up 1 base and J gave up 4 bases, with 7 bases separating them. The CDR3 has 14 amino acids. Looked up from germline, CDR1 is MNHEY and CDR2 is SVGAGI. DNA of the CDR3: TGTGCCAGCAGTTACTGGGAGGGTAATGAAAAACTGTTTTTT. This codes for CASSYWEGNEKLFF.

V and J are TRBV28 and TRBJ1-2; 7 bases map to TRBD1. The CDR3 contains 13 residues. After removal of 6 bases from V and 7 bases from J, the junction contained 8 bases not matched to a gene. Germline loops: CDR1 MDHEN, CDR2 SYDVKM. The CDR3 DNA reads as TGTGCCAGCAGCCCCGACAGGGCGGCTGGCTACACCTTC. Translated, it gives CASSPDRAAGYTF.